The 26 T cell receptor delta chains given below trace back to one sample, sequenced in a study of γδ T cells in repeated Plasmodium falciparum infection. Bulk repertoires came from Vgamma9/Vdelta2+ or Vdelta2-negative gammadelta T cells flow-sorted from PBMC. TCRdb reapplied CATT to the multiplex PCR reads. This sample carries about 51,000 delta-chain clones, about 2% of them seen once, and the ten largest clones take around 25%. The sequencing input was gamma-delta T cells from blood. These receptors all stem from a pool of human donors (malaria-infected and uninfected, not separated).

As for this clone: This DNA's translation differs at residue 5 from TCRdb's protein, which comes from a much larger clone; a read error is likely, and the protein shown is translated from the DNA. The chain recombines TRDV3 with TRDJ1, with D hard to call. Trimming shortened V by 2 bases and J by 0 bases, and 13 bases separated the two germline ends. Germline V gives CDR1 TVYSNPD, CDR2 GDNSRS (reference sequence). CDR3 length: 14 residues. CDR3 residues: CAFEAPTYTDKLIF. The CDR3 DNA follows: TGTGCCTTTGAGGCCCCGACATACACCGATAAACTCATCTTT.

This clone was recorded many times. The chain is built from TRDV1 and TRDJ3; D might be TRDD3 (5 bases). The J gene was missing in TCRdb and was found by matching the end of the DNA to germline. The CDR3 spans 23 residues. In germline, CDR1 is TSWWSYY, CDR2 QGS. The ends were cut back, 3 bases at V and 1 base at J, with 28 bases in the middle. In DNA form, the CDR3 reads TGTGCTCTTGGGGATCTTATATTATTCCCGAAAGCATTGGGGTCCTGGGACACCCGACAGATGTTTTTC. It codes for CALGDLILFPKALGSWDTRQMFF.

In this sample, this clone turned up many times. The rearrangement links TRDV1 to TRDJ1; 12 bases line up with TRDD3. Per the germline V gene, CDR1 is TSWWSYY and CDR2 is QGS. The CDR3 runs 21 residues. The J segment lost 3 bases and the V segment lost 0 bases, leaving 17 bases of the junction unmatched. CDR3: CALGELNLRGGWGIRPDKLIF. The DNA of the CDR3 is TGTGCTCTTGGGGAACTTAACCTACGAGGTGGCTGGGGGATACGCCCCGATAAACTCATCTTT.

As concerns this clone: A far larger clone lies a single base away; this is likely a read error. Additional DNA sequences in this sample encode the identical CDR3. V is TRDV2 and J is TRDJ3; D is perhaps TRDD1 or TRDD3 (5 bases each). TCRdb offers no J gene call, so here the DNA was matched to germline to obtain one. This CDR3 has 21 amino acids. Germline CDR1 reads GEAIGNYY; CDR2 reads EKD. The V end was cut by 1 base, the J end by 1 base, with 22 bases between. CDR3 sequence reads: CACDTMGSPIIESWDTRQMFF. The CDR3 region has the DNA TGTGCCTGTGACACGATGGGGTCCCCAATAATAGAATCCTGGGACACCCGACAGATGTTTTTC.

This clone was seen a handful of times. A far larger clone is just one base off, so this is likely a read error. In the same sample, other DNA sequences code for this CDR3. The J segment was not called; the V segment is TRDV1; the table gives TRDD3 as D, unverified against the DNA. Germline V CDR1 and CDR2: TSWWSYY, QGS. The CDR3 sequence is 21 residues long. The CDR3 nucleotides read TGTGCTCTTGGGAAGGGGATTCTTTGGTGGGGGATACCAAAGTACACCGATAAACTAATCTTT. Translation gives CALGKGILWWGIPKYTDKLIF.

The genes are TRDV1 and TRDJ1, with D maybe TRDD2 (6 bases). The J gene, left out of TCRdb, was set here by checking the DNA against germline. Deletions cut 0 bases from V and 0 bases from J, with 38 bases between. Germline V lookup: CDR1 TSWWSYY, CDR2 QGS. The length of the CDR3 is 25 residues. The CDR3 sequence is CALGELRSGTSFHNWPDVYTDKLIF. In DNA form, the CDR3 reads TGTGCTCTTGGGGAACTGCGGTCGGGAACTTCCTTCCACAACTGGCCTGACGTCTACACCGATAAACTCATCTTT.

As regards this clone: TCRdb pairs this DNA with a much larger clone's protein that differs at residue 10, likely a read error; the protein shown was translated from the DNA. This chain uses TRDV1 with TRDJ1; D uncertain. Here the J gene was assigned by germline matching of the DNA, as TCRdb has none. Germline V gene lookup returns CDR1 TSWWSYY and CDR2 QGS. With 1 base removed from V and 0 bases from J, the gap between germline ends came to 12 bases. The CDR3 is 16 residues long. DNA of the CDR3: TGTGCTCTTGGGGAACGTCAACAAGCGCACACCGATAAACTCATCTTT. It specifies CALGERQQAHTDKLIF.

This clone was seen only a few times. For this DNA, TCRdb reports the protein of a much larger clone, which diverges at residue 19, most likely from a read error; the protein presented here is translated directly from the DNA. The rearrangement uses TRDV1 and TRDJ1; 10 nucleotides align to TRDD3. The germline CDR1 and CDR2 sequences are TSWWSYY and QGS. The CDR3 contains 23 residues. CDR3 in amino acids: CALGVDVFLPGGYAGIGTAKLIF. The CDR3 region has the DNA TGTGCTCTTGGGGTTGACGTCTTCCTACCGGGGGGATACGCGGGCATCGGCACCGCTAAACTCATCTTT.

The sample holds many counts of this clone. A far larger clone is just one base off, so this is likely a read error. This CDR3 is also generated by other DNA sequences in the sample. This chain links TRDV1 with TRDJ1, with 11 positions matching TRDD3. Assignment of the J gene here rests on matching the DNA to germline, because TCRdb gives none. Germline V gene lookup returns CDR1 TSWWSYY and CDR2 QGS. V gave up 5 bases and J gave up 0 bases; unmatched junction bases: 26. The CDR3 is made up of 23 amino acids. Here the CDR3 DNA reads TGTGCTCTTGGGTCAACTTGGGCAGCTCCCTTCCTGTTTGGGGGATACGACACCGATAAACTCATCTTT. This gives the protein CALGSTWAAPFLFGGYDTDKLIF.

In this sample, this clone turned up many times. A far larger clone is just one base off, so this is likely a read error. Other DNA sequences of this sample code for an identical CDR3. The chain is built from TRDV2 and TRDJ1, with a tentative D call TRDD3 (6 bases). No J segment appears in TCRdb, so it was assigned here by matching the sequence to germline. CDR3 length: 14 residues. CDR1 is GEAIGNYY and CDR2 is EKD in the germline V gene. The CDR3 here is CACDTIGDADKLIF. The CDR3 coding sequence is TGCGCCTGTGACACCATAGGGGATGCCGATAAACTCATCTTT.

This clone appeared a few times. The protein TCRdb lists belongs to a much larger clone and differs from this DNA's translation at residue 10, which points to a read error; the protein shown is made from the DNA. This rearrangement joins TRDV1 to TRDJ1; 13 nucleotides align to TRDD3. As TCRdb names no J gene, one was assigned here on the basis of a DNA match to germline. V trimming: 2 bases; J trimming: 0 bases; junction bases outside the gene matches: 36. The CDR3 has 28 amino acids. The germline V gene has CDR1 TSWWSYY and CDR2 QGS. CDR3 DNA sequence: TGTGCTCTTGGGGAATGGCGCCTACGAGGTATTGTAGAGGATACTTACTGGGGGATACGGTCGTACACCGATAAACTCATCTTT. As protein: CALGEWRLRGIVEDTYWGIRSYTDKLIF.

On this clone: A far larger clone is one nucleotide away, so this likely arose from a read error. Other nucleotide sequences in the sample specify the same CDR3. The chain combines TRDV1 with TRDJ1; 11 bases map to TRDD3. TCRdb leaves out the J gene; it was filled in here by matching the DNA to germline. Germline assignment: CDR1 TSWWSYY and CDR2 QGS. The CDR3 is 27 amino acids. Unmatched junction bases numbered 43, after V lost 5 bases and J lost 5 bases. Here the CDR3 reads CALGRRFALIDLQYWGISFSPLDKLIF. CDR3 sequence (DNA): TGTGCTCTTGGGCGACGCTTTGCCCTCATAGACTTGCAGTACTGGGGGATATCCTTTAGTCCCCTGGATAAACTCATCTTT.

This clone was picked up many times. The protein held in TCRdb is that of a much larger clone and does not match this DNA's translation at residue 4, likely because of a read error; the protein shown is translated from the DNA. The rearrangement joins TRDV2 to TRDJ3; 9 nucleotides line up with TRDD3. TCRdb carries no J gene annotation; the J gene was assigned here by matching the DNA with germline. V shed 6 bases, J shed 0 bases, and the junction held 11 bases outside the gene matches. This CDR3 has 19 amino acids. The germline CDR1 and CDR2 sequences are GEAIGNYY and EKD. This CDR3 is CACNSVGDRSSWDTRQMFF. The CDR3 DNA follows: TGTGCCTGTAACTCCGTGGGGGATAGGAGCTCCTGGGACACCCGACAGATGTTTTTC.

In its sample, this clone was seen many times. The V call is TRDV1, the J call TRDJ1, with 8 bases identical to TRDD3. Looked up from germline, CDR1 is TSWWSYY and CDR2 is QGS. J lost 0 bases, V lost 0 bases, and 21 bases had no gene match. This CDR3 region has 22 residues. The CDR3 reads CALGELSCTWVLGALHTDKLIF. In DNA form, the CDR3 reads TGTGCTCTTGGGGAACTATCTTGTACTTGGGTACTGGGGGCCCTCCACACCGATAAACTCATCTTT.

With regard to this clone: TCRdb's entry gives the protein of a much larger clone, which mismatches this DNA's translation at residue 5, likely from a read error; the protein reported here is translated from the DNA. The rearrangement links TRDV1 to TRDJ1; 13 positions match TRDD3. In the absence of a J gene in TCRdb, the DNA was matched to germline to assign it here. Germline V gene data show CDR1 as TSWWSYY and CDR2 as QGS. CDR3 length equals 24 residues. V gave up 4 bases and J gave up 1 base; unmatched junction bases: 27. CDR3 protein: CALGGLTPLLNPLLGDTLTDKLIF. CDR3 sequence (DNA): TGTGCTCTTGGGGGACTTACCCCTCTCCTAAACCCTTTACTGGGGGATACGCTCACCGATAAACTCATCTTT.

This clone was recorded at least ten times. This DNA's translation differs at residue 8 from TCRdb's protein, which comes from a much larger clone; a read error is likely, and the protein shown is translated from the DNA. The chain combines TRDV2 with TRDJ1; D might be TRDD3 (6 bases). TCRdb offers no J gene call, so here the DNA was matched to germline to obtain one. The CDR3 covers 19 residues. Trimming removed 0 bases at V and 0 bases at J, with 22 bases between. Germline CDR1 is GEAIGNYY and CDR2 is EKD. Here the CDR3 DNA reads TGTGCCTGTGACACCGTAGGGGAGATACGCCGGCACCACACCGATAAACTCATCTTT. It codes for CACDTVGEIRRHHTDKLIF.

This clone came up a few times. This DNA translates differently at residue 9 from the TCRdb protein, which is that of a much larger clone; a read error is likely, and the protein shown is the DNA's own translation. The chain uses TRDV1 and TRDJ1; TRDD3 matches 9 bases. Assignment of the J gene here rests on matching the DNA to germline, because TCRdb gives none. J gave up 0 bases and V 2 bases, and 28 bases lay outside the gene matches. CDR3 length equals 24 residues. Germline assignment: CDR1 TSWWSYY and CDR2 QGS. CDR3 sequence reads: CALGEYSPLNAASWGILYTDKLIF. The CDR3 DNA follows: TGTGCTCTTGGGGAATACTCTCCGCTTAATGCGGCTAGCTGGGGGATCTTGTACACCGATAAACTCATCTTT.

This clone was seen only a few times. This likely reflects a read error, since a far larger clone is one base away. At the DNA level, this CDR3 is encoded by other sequences in the same sample as well. The CDR3 DNA reads TGCGCTCTTGGGGAACCGGCCTTCCTACGGTACTGGGGGGGGTACACCGATAAACTCATCTTT. Translating gives CALGEPAFLRYWGGYTDKLIF. The chain uses TRDV1 and TRDJ1; weak D call: TRDD2 (9 bases). The J gene, left out of TCRdb, was set here by checking the DNA against germline. Germline V gives CDR1 TSWWSYY, CDR2 QGS. The CDR3 consists of 21 residues.

This clone was observed at least ten times. The protein held in TCRdb is that of a much larger clone and does not match this DNA's translation at residue 20, likely because of a read error; the protein shown is translated from the DNA. This chain joins TRDV1 and TRDJ1, with 10 bases that match TRDD3. This CDR3 spans 25 amino acids. Per germline, CDR1 TSWWSYY and CDR2 QGS. The V segment lost 0 bases and the J segment 3 bases; nucleotides outside the gene matches: 31. CDR3 amino acids: CALGELAFFRWPGYVGDTNADKLIF. In DNA form, the CDR3 reads TGTGCTCTTGGGGAACTAGCCTTTTTTCGTTGGCCGGGGTATGTGGGGGATACTAATGCCGATAAACTCATCTTT.

This clone was observed a handful of times. Translating this DNA gives a protein that differs at residue 15 from the TCRdb one, which belongs to a much larger clone; a read error is likely, and the protein shown is this translation. The chain recombines TRDV2 with TRDJ1; 13 positions match TRDD3. Since TCRdb gives no J gene, matching the DNA to germline was used here to assign it. The CDR3 length is 20 residues. CDR1 is GEAIGNYY, CDR2 EKD, per germline. After removal of 0 bases from V and 3 bases from J, the junction contained 15 bases not matched to a gene. The CDR3 spells CACDTLQLGDTDSYPDKLIF. CDR3 nucleotides: TGTGCCTGTGACACCCTCCAACTGGGGGATACGGATTCGTACCCCGATAAACTCATCTTT.

This clone was found many times. TCRdb lists the protein of a much larger clone for this DNA, which differs at residue 12, so this is likely a read error; the protein given here is translated from the DNA itself. CDR3 coding DNA: TGTGCTCTTGGGGAAATCCAAGGGGTCTGGGGGGCGTCCACCGATAAACTCATCTTT. Amino acids: CALGEIQGVWGASTDKLIF. V usage is TRDV1 and J usage is TRDJ1; TRDD3 agrees at 7 bases. This CDR3 contains 19 residues. The germline CDR1 and CDR2 sequences are TSWWSYY and QGS. Germline trimming cut 2 bases from V and 1 base from J; bases unmatched to any gene: 16.

This clone has a count of ten or more. TCRdb records a much larger clone's protein for this DNA, with a difference at residue 8 that likely arises from a read error; the protein given is the translation of the DNA. The rearrangement joins TRDV3 to TRDJ1; 10 bases line up with TRDD3. TCRdb lists no J gene, so it was determined here by aligning the DNA to germline. V gave up 3 bases and J gave up 0 bases; unmatched junction bases: 19. CDR1 is TVYSNPD, CDR2 GDNSRS, per germline (reference sequence). The CDR3 is 19 amino acids. The CDR3 DNA follows: TGTGCCTTCCCCCCCTTCCTGCTTGGGGGATACTCGGACACCGATAAACTCATCTTT. Translated, it gives CAFPPFLLGGYSDTDKLIF.

A word on this clone: Only one base separates this from a far larger clonotype, so it likely reflects a read error. The sample carries other DNA sequences with the same CDR3. The gene calls are TRDV2 and TRDJ1; D might be TRDD3 (6 bases). Matching the DNA to germline supplied the J gene, which TCRdb does not give. Trimming left V 3 bases short and J 2 bases short, with 12 bases between. Germline CDR1 and CDR2: GEAIGNYY and EKD. This CDR3 comprises 14 residues. The CDR3 reads CACDQLGDTDKLIF. DNA for the CDR3: TGTGCCTGTGACCAACTGGGAGATACCGATAAACTCATCTTT.

With respect to this clone: TCRdb's protein for this DNA is that of a much larger clone and differs from the translation at residue 16, likely a read error; the protein shown is the DNA translation. The chain couples TRDV2 to TRDJ1, with 11 bases that match TRDD3. Assignment of the J gene here rests on matching the DNA to germline, because TCRdb gives none. Per germline, CDR1 GEAIGNYY and CDR2 EKD. Trimming cost V 0 bases and J 3 bases; bases outside gene matches: 20. This CDR3 has 21 residues. The CDR3, as DNA: TGTGCCTGTGACACCGAAAGGGTTCTTACTGGGGGATATCCGTACCCCGATAAACTCATCTTT. Translation: CACDTERVLTGGYPYPDKLIF.

This clone was seen more than once but under ten times. This DNA translates differently at residue 10 from the TCRdb protein, which is that of a much larger clone; a read error is likely, and the protein shown is the DNA's own translation. The V call is TRDV1, the J call TRDJ1, with a possible D match to TRDD3 (8 bases). TCRdb is silent on the J gene; assignment here came from matching the DNA to germline. The CDR3 spans 22 residues. CDR1 is TSWWSYY and CDR2 is QGS in the germline V gene. Trimming shortened V by 4 bases and J by 0 bases, and 33 bases separated the two germline ends. The CDR3 nucleotides are TGTGCTCTTGGGGTTCCCTTCCTCCGTTGGGGCTGGGGGACCCGATACACCGATAAACTCATCTTT. Protein: CALGVPFLRWGWGTRYTDKLIF.

This clone has just a few counts. A far larger clone lies a single base away; this is likely a read error. Other DNA sequences within the sample encode an identical CDR3. V gene TRDV2 combines with J gene TRDJ1; no definite D call. The J gene, left out of TCRdb, was set here by checking the DNA against germline. This CDR3 contains 16 residues. Germline V gene lookup returns CDR1 GEAIGNYY and CDR2 EKD. The CDR3 here is CACDTEEEEGTDKLIF. The DNA of the CDR3 is TGTGCTTGTGACACCGAGGAAGAAGAGGGCACCGATAAACTCATCTTT.